The subject of this entry is one T cell receptor (beta chain). The sample comes from a study of blood T cell repertoires in COVID-19. Study-level information: Collection of acute and convalescent COVID-19 samples took place in the United States, Italy and Spain. Sources were T cells, B-cell-depleted T cells, or PBMCs; the material itself was cDNA or gDNA.

Per the original data handling: Amplification of reference gene primers was used by the study to estimate nucleated cell counts. Sequencing was performed with immunoSEQ multiplex PCR; in TCRdb, only in-frame clones are kept and a portion is missing. V and J calls plus clone size are reproduced from that table; the DNA served to infer D and trimming. The sample carries 90,000 or so clones, 85% recorded once. The source is a man aged 60 to 69 with acute or convalescent COVID-19. The material sequenced was peripheral blood.

The CDR3 is CASSQAGTGTNEQFF. The CDR3 DNA is TGCGCCAGCAGCCAAGCCGGGACAGGGACAAATGAGCAGTTCTTC. The chain uses TRBV4-3 and TRBJ2-1; TRBD1 aligns across 9 bases. With V trimmed by 1 base and J by 7 bases, 5 bases remained unmatched. The CDR3 is 15 amino acids. Germline V gene data show CDR1 as LGHNA and CDR2 as YSLEER.